This T cell receptor beta chain came from a study of shared T cell receptors in the human thymus. The table came from immunoSEQ multiplex PCR; TCRdb's copy has only in-frame clones and leaves some out. Of 550,000 to 800,000 clones listed, approximately 83% are singletons. A single count supports this clone. CDR3 length: 14 amino acids. Germline loops: CDR1 MNHEY, CDR2 SVGAGI. The V and J ends lost 2 bases and 5 bases respectively, with 12 bases between them. This sample was shared with a second study, whose subject was human thymus T cells. That work contributes: Corrective surgery for congenital heart defects was being performed on the healthy Finnish infants who were the donors. Resections removed during corrective heart surgery provided the thymus tissue used. V and J genes seemed to be used with bias in thymic and blood repertoires. Thymic repertoires of unrelated individuals were reported in related research to overlap highly.

What was sequenced was thymocytes. This sequence was found in a girl under three years old with a congenital heart defect. This chain joins TRBV6-5 and TRBJ1-1, with D possibly TRBD1 on 6 matching bases. Written as DNA, the CDR3 is TGTGCCAGCAGTTACGGCAGGGGAAGGACTGAAGCTTTCTTT. This encodes CASSYGRGRTEAFF.